Listed here is a single T cell receptor (beta chain). This specimen comes from a study of blood T cell repertoires in COVID-19. Overall study context: Collection of acute and convalescent COVID-19 samples took place in the United States, Italy and Spain. PBMCs, B-cell-depleted T cells, or T cells were the source of the cDNA or gDNA that made up the material.

The CDR3 sequence is 14 residues long. The V and J ends lost 2 bases and 5 bases, in that order; junction bases with no gene match: 3. Per the germline V gene, CDR1 is MNHEY and CDR2 is SMNVEV (reference sequence). TCRdb keeps only in-frame clones here, not all; method: immunoSEQ multiplex PCR. The table shows 140,000 to 150,000 clones, with around 90% occurring only once. This receptor was taken from a man aged 70-80 years with acute or convalescent COVID-19. Sequencing was done on a sample of peripheral blood. The genes are TRBV27 and TRBJ2-3, with 8 nucleotides matching TRBD1. This chain's CDR3 is CASSLRQGQDTQYF. The CDR3 DNA reads as TGTGCCAGCAGTTTAAGACAGGGGCAAGATACGCAGTATTTT.